These 18 T cell receptor beta chains came from one sample sequenced in a study of T cell responses to AZD1222 COVID-19 vaccine. TCRdb's copy holds only in-frame clones and misses some; the assay was immunoSEQ multiplex PCR. The sample holds 140,000 to 150,000 clones; about 91% are singletons and the top ten take 1.4%. The specimen comprised peripheral blood, sampled on day 0 of AZD1222 vaccination. These receptors all stem from an adult in good health.

This chain connects TRBV9 to TRBJ1-2; D not resolved. Germline V CDR1 and CDR2: SGDLS, YYNGEE. CDR3 length: 17 amino acids. The ends were cut back, 3 bases at V and 4 bases at J, with 22 bases in the middle. This CDR3 is CASSAEDGPTTRYGYTF. The CDR3 DNA sequence: TGTGCCAGCAGCGCCGAGGACGGACCTACTACCCGCTATGGCTACACCTTC. The full variable domain, rest sourced from reference TRBV9 and TRBJ1-2, is DSGVTQTPKHLITATGQRVTLRCSPRSGDLSVYWYQQSLDQGLQFLIQYYNGEERAKGNILERFSAQQFPDLHSELNLSSLELGDSALYFCASSAEDGPTTRYGYTFGSGTRLTVV.

A single count supports this clone. This chain links TRBV13 with TRBJ2-5; the match to TRBD2 covers 8 bases. V was pared by 7 bases and J by 1 base, with 5 bases of the junction left unmatched. This CDR3 is 14 amino acids long. Germline V gives CDR1 PRHDT, CDR2 FYEKMQ (reference sequence). The CDR3 spells CASKAGGPQETQYF. Written as DNA, the CDR3 is TGTGCCAGCAAGGCGGGAGGCCCCCAAGAGACCCAGTACTTC.

The V and J genes are TRBV10-3 and TRBJ1-3; TRBD1 agrees at 9 bases. Germline CDR1 ENHRY, CDR2 SYGVKD. Germline trimming cut 7 bases from V and 0 bases from J; bases unmatched to any gene: 10. This CDR3 spans 17 amino acids. CDR3 coding DNA: TGTGCCATCAAGGGGGACAGGGCGAGCTACTCTGGAAACACCATATATTTT. It translates to CAIKGDRASYSGNTIYF.

This clone showed up just once. J is TRBJ1-2 and V is TRBV2, with D unresolved. The V and J ends lost 0 bases and 4 bases respectively, with 15 bases between them. This CDR3 is 16 amino acids long. Looked up from germline, CDR1 is SNHLY and CDR2 is FYNNEI. The CDR3 region is CASSEALRSVSYGYTF. The CDR3 bases are TGTGCCAGCAGTGAAGCCCTTCGTTCGGTTTCCTATGGCTACACCTTC.

This chain joins TRBV11-3 and TRBJ2-7, with D unclear. V lost 5 bases and J 5 bases, leaving 19 bases between the germline ends. The CDR3 length is 15 residues. Germline V gives CDR1 SGHNT, CDR2 YENEEA. The CDR3 DNA reads as TGTGCCAGCAGCCGGGTAGGTGTTAGGAGTGACGAGCAGTACTTC. As protein: CASSRVGVRSDEQYF.

This chain joins TRBV28 and TRBJ2-1; 7 nucleotides align to TRBD2. V lost 7 bases and J lost 4; bases outside the gene matches: 10. The length of the CDR3 is 15 residues. Per germline, CDR1 MDHEN and CDR2 SYDVKM. DNA of the CDR3: TGTGCCAGCACCTCGCTAGCGGAGCGTTACAATGAGCAGTTCTTC. Amino acid sequence: CASTSLAERYNEQFF.

CDR3 DNA sequence: TGTGCCAGCAGCGCCCCCCCAGATACGCAGTATTTT. Encoded protein: CASSAPPDTQYF. The chain links TRBV9 to TRBJ2-3; D is undetermined. CDR1 and CDR2 from the germline V gene are SGDLS and YYNGEE. V gave up 3 bases and J gave up 4 bases, with 6 bases separating them. This CDR3 has 12 amino acids.

This sequence joins TRBV7-2 and TRBJ2-7; D perhaps matches TRBD2 (6 bases). This CDR3 is 15 amino acids long. With 1 base removed from V and 3 bases from J, the gap between germline ends came to 13 bases. CDR1 SGHTA and CDR2 FQGNSA come from the germline V gene. The CDR3 is CASSLDGGIGYEQYF. The CDR3 bases are TGTGCCAGCAGCTTAGACGGAGGGATCGGCTACGAGCAGTACTTC.

The chain employs TRBV2 and TRBJ1-2, with 11 bases identical to TRBD1. The germline CDR1 and CDR2 sequences are SNHLY and FYNNEI. The CDR3 sequence is 14 residues long. Trimming removed 7 bases from V and 2 bases from J; junction bases left unmatched: 3. The CDR3 region has the DNA TGTGCCAGCACTAGGACAGGGGGCAACTATGGCTACACCTTC. It translates to CASTRTGGNYGYTF.

V is TRBV7-9 and J is TRBJ1-1; D perhaps matches TRBD1 (6 bases). V lost 2 bases and J 1 base, leaving 8 bases between the germline ends. CDR1 and CDR2 (germline): SEHNR, FQNEAQ (reference sequence). This CDR3 comprises 14 residues. The CDR3 sequence is CASSLQGWNTEAFF. The CDR3 DNA is TGTGCCAGCAGCTTACAGGGGTGGAACACTGAAGCTTTCTTT. Combining the CDR3 with reference TRBV7-9 and TRBJ1-1 gives the whole variable domain DTGVSQNPRHKITKRGQNVTFRCDPISEHNRLYWYRQTLGQGPEFLTYFQNEAQLEKSRLLSDRFSAERPKGSFSTLEIQRTEQGDSAMYLCASSLQGWNTEAFFGQGTRLTVV.

In DNA, the CDR3 is TGTGCCAGCAGCGTGGGGAGCGCCACCCCCAATGAGCAGTTCTTC. Amino acid sequence: CASSVGSATPNEQFF. The V and J genes are TRBV9 and TRBJ2-1; tentatively, D is TRBD2 (5 bases). V was shortened by 2 bases and J by 6 bases, with 15 bases between the two germline ends. The CDR3 runs to 15 residues. In germline, CDR1 is SGDLS, CDR2 YYNGEE.

The chain has TRBV11-3 and TRBJ1-3; no definite D call. V was cut by 9 bases and J by 3 bases, with 15 bases left in between. Germline V gives CDR1 SGHNT, CDR2 YENEEA. The CDR3 contains 14 residues. The DNA of the CDR3 is TGTGCCAGTCAGGAAGGGTCGTATGGAAACACCATATATTTT. This codes for CASQEGSYGNTIYF.

The rearrangement links TRBV18 to TRBJ1-1, with unresolved D. The CDR3 is made up of 15 amino acids. The germline V and J ends were trimmed by 0 bases and 0 bases, with 8 bases remaining between them. Germline loops: CDR1 KGHSH, CDR2 LQKENI. CDR3 sequence reads: CASSPPASVNTEAFF. DNA for the CDR3: TGTGCCAGCTCACCACCTGCTTCAGTGAACACTGAAGCTTTCTTT.

This chain links TRBV28 with TRBJ1-2; weak D call: TRBD1 (6 bases). Germline assignment: CDR1 MDHEN and CDR2 SYDVKM. This CDR3 is 14 amino acids long. V shed 7 bases and J shed 7 bases, with 19 bases lying between them. In nucleotides, the CDR3 is TGTGCCAGCACCGTTGTCAGGGGAGGCTCTGGCTACACCTTC. Its translation: CASTVVRGGSGYTF.

The gene calls are TRBV27 and TRBJ1-6, with 7 bases identical to TRBD1. This CDR3 contains 14 residues. CDR1 and CDR2 from the germline V gene are MNHEY and SMNVEV (reference sequence). J gave up 7 bases and V 3 bases, and 3 bases lay outside the gene matches. CDR3 nucleotides: TGTGCCAGCAGTTTCCGGGACAGAAATTCACCCCTCCACTTT. Amino acids: CASSFRDRNSPLHF.

The V call is TRBV5-1, the J call TRBJ2-7, with D perhaps TRBD2 (6 bases). The germline V gene has CDR1 SGHRS and CDR2 YFSETQ. This CDR3 region has 15 residues. V shed 0 bases and J shed 2 bases, with 12 bases lying between them. The DNA of the CDR3 is TGCGCCAGCAGCTTGGTGGGGGGTTTGGCCTACGAGCAGTACTTC. Its translation: CASSLVGGLAYEQYF.

The CDR3: CATATGPSYNEQFF. CDR3 sequence (DNA): TGTGCCACTGCGACAGGTCCTTCCTACAATGAGCAGTTCTTC. V is TRBV19 and J is TRBJ2-1; perhaps TRBD1 as D (6 bases). Germline-derived CDR1 and CDR2 are LNHDA and SQIVND (reference sequence). V lost 10 bases and J lost 1, with 14 bases in between. CDR3 length: 14 residues.

The chain employs TRBV12-2 and TRBJ1-1; no DNA check was done on the table's D call, TRBD1. TRBV12-2 is listed as a pseudogene. The CDR3 runs 17 residues. The CDR3 DNA reads TGTGCAAGTCGCTTAGTATTGGCAGGATCAGTGAACACTGAAGCTTTCTTT. As protein: CASRLVLAGSVNTEAFF.